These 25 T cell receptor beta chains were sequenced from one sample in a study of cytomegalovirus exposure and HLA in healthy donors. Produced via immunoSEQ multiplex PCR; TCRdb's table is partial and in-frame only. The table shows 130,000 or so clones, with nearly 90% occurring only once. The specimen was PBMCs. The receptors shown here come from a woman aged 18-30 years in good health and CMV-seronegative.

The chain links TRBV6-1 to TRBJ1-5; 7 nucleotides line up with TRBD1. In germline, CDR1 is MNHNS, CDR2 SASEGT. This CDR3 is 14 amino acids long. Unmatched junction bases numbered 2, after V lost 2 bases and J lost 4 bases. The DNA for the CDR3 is TGTGCCAGCAGTGAACAGGGGGTAAATCAGCCCCAGCATTTT. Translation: CASSEQGVNQPQHF.

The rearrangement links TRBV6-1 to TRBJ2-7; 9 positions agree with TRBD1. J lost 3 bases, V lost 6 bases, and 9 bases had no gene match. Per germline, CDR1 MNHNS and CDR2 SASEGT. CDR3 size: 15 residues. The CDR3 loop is CASSGTGPGFYEQYF. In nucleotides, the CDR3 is TGTGCCAGCAGCGGGACAGGGCCCGGATTCTACGAGCAGTACTTC.

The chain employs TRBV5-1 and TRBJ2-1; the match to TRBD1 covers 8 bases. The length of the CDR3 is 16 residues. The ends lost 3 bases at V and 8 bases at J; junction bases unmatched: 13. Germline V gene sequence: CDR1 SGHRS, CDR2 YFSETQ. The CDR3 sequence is CASSSWTGWMGDEQFF. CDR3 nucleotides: TGCGCCAGCAGCTCCTGGACAGGGTGGATGGGTGATGAGCAGTTCTTC. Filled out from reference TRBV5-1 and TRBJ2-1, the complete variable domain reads KAGVTQTPRYLIKTRGQQVTLSCSPISGHRSVSWYQQTPGQGLQFLFEYFSETQRNKGNFPGRFSGRQFSNSRSEMNVSTLELGDSALYLCASSSWTGWMGDEQFFGPGTRLTVL.

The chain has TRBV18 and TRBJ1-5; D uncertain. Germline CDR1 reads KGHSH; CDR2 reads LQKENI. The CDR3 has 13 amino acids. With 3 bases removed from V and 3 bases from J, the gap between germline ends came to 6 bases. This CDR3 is CASSPGDNQPQHF. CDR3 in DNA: TGTGCCAGCTCACCCGGGGACAATCAGCCCCAGCATTTT. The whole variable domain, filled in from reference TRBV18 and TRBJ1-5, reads NAGVMQNPRHLVRRRGQEARLRCSPMKGHSHVYWYRQLPEEGLKFMVYLQKENIIDESGMPKERFSAEFPKEGPSILRIQQVVRGDSAAYFCASSPGDNQPQHFGDGTRLSIL.

CDR3 nucleotides: TGCGCCAGCAGCCTGACCGGGAGGGGTCTCACAGATACGCAGTATTTT. This gives the protein CASSLTGRGLTDTQYF. The V call is TRBV4-1, the J call TRBJ2-3; TRBD2 matches 8 bases. Germline V CDR1 and CDR2: MGHRA, YSYEKL. The junction had 8 bases not matched to a gene; V was cut back by 4 bases and J by 2 bases. This CDR3 is 16 amino acids long.

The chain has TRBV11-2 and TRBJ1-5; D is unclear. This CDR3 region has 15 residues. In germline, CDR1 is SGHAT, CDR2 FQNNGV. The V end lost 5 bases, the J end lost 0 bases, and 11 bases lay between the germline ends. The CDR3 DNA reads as TGTGCCAGCAGCCCGGGAGGTTATAGCAATCAGCCCCAGCATTTT. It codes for CASSPGGYSNQPQHF.

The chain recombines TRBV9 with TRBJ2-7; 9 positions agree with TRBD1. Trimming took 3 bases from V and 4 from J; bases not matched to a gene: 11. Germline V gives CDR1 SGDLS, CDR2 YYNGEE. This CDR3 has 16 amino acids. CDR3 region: CASSGGRGQGAYEQYF. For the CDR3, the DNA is TGTGCCAGCAGCGGTGGGAGGGGACAGGGTGCGTACGAGCAGTACTTC.

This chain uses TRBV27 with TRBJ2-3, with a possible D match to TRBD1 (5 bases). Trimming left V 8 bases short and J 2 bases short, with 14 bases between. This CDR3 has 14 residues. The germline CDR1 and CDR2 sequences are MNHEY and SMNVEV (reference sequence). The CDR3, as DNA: TGTGCCAGCCGGCTGACAGATTCCACAGATACGCAGTATTTT. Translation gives CASRLTDSTDTQYF.

The CDR3 sequence: CASIGPGGGGAPKYF. The CDR3, as DNA: TGTGCCAGCATAGGGCCAGGGGGCGGGGGGGCCCCCAAGTACTTC. The chain joins TRBV6-6 to TRBJ2-4; a weak D match, TRBD2 (9 bases). Deletions cut 7 bases from V and 14 bases from J, with 27 bases between. CDR3 length: 15 amino acids. Per germline, CDR1 MNHNY and CDR2 SVGAGI (reference sequence).

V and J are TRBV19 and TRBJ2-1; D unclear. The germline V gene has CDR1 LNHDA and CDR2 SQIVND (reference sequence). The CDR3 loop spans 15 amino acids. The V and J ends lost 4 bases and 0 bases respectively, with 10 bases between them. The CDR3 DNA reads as TGTGCCAGTAGTACCGATCGGAGCTCCTACAATGAGCAGTTCTTC. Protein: CASSTDRSSYNEQFF.

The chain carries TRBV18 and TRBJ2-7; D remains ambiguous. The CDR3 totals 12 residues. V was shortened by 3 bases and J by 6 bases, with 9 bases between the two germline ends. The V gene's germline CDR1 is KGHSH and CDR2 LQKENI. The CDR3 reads CASSPAGSEQYF. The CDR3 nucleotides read TGTGCCAGCTCACCCGCAGGAAGCGAGCAGTACTTC.

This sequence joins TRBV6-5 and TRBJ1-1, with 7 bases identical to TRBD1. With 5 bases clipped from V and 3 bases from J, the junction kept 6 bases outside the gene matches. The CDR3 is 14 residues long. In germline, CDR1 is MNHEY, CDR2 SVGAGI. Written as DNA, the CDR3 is TGTGCCAGCAGTAAACAGGGGCGGGACACTGAAGCTTTCTTT. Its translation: CASSKQGRDTEAFF.

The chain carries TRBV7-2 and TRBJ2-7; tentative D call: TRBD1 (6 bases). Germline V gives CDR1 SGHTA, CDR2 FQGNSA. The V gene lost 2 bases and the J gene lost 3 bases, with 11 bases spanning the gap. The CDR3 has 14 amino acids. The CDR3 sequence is CASSLMWDNYEQYF. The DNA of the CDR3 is TGTGCCAGCAGCTTAATGTGGGACAACTACGAGCAGTACTTC.

This chain's CDR3 is CASSLVRDDGYTF. DNA of the CDR3: TGTGCCAGCAGCTTAGTCAGGGATGATGGCTACACCTTC. The V call is TRBV7-9, the J call TRBJ1-2; a possible D gene is TRBD1 (5 bases). Germline-derived CDR1 and CDR2 are SEHNR and FQNEAQ (reference sequence). CDR3 length equals 13 residues. Trimming took off 1 base at V and 6 bases at J, with 9 bases between the two ends.

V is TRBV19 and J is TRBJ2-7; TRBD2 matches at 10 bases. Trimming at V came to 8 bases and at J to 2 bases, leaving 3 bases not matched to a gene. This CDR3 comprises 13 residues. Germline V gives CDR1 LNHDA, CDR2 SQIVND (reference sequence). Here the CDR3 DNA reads TGTGCCAGTTTAGCGGGGGGAACCTACGAGCAGTACTTC. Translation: CASLAGGTYEQYF.

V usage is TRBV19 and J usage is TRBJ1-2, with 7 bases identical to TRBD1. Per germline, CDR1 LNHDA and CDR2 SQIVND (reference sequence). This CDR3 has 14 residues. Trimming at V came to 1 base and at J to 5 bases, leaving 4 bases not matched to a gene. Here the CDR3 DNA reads TGTGCCAGTAGTATAGCGGCAGGGGGATATGGCTACACCTTC. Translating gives CASSIAAGGYGYTF. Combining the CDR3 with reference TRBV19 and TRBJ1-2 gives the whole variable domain DGGITQSPKYLFRKEGQNVTLSCEQNLNHDAMYWYRQDPGQGLRLIYYSQIVNDFQKGDIAEGYSVSREKKESFPLTVTSAQKNPTAFYLCASSIAAGGYGYTFGSGTRLTVV.

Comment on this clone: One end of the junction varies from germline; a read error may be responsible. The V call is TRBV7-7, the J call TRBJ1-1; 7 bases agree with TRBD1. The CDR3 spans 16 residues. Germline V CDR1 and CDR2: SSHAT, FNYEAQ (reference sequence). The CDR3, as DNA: TGTGCTAGCAGCTCCACCCCTCGGACAGGTTCCCATGAAGCTTTCTTT. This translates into CASSSTPRTGSHEAFF. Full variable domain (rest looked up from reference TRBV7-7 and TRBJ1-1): GAGVSQSPRYKVTKRGQDVTLRCDPISSHATLYWYQQALGQGPEFLTYFNYEAQPDKSGLPSDRFSAERPEGSISTLTIQRTEQRDSAMYRCASSSTPRTGSHEAFFGQGTRLTVV.

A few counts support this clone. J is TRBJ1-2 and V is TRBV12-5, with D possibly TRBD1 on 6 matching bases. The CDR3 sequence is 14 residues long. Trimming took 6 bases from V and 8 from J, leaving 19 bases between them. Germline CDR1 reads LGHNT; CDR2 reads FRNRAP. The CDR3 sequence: CASGRTVVSSGYTF. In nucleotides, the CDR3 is TGTGCTAGTGGGCGGACAGTCGTGTCTTCGGGCTACACCTTC.

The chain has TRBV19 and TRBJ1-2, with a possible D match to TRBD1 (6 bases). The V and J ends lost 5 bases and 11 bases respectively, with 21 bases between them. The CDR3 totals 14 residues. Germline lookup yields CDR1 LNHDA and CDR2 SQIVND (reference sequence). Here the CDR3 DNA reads TGTGCCAGTAGTGGGATTGGGGGCGCACCGGATTACACCTTC. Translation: CASSGIGGAPDYTF.

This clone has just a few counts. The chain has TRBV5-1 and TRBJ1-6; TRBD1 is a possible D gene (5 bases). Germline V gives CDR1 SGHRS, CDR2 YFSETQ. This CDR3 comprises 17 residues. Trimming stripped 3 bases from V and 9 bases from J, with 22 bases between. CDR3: CASSYGAGAALSSPLHF. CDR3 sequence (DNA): TGCGCCAGCAGCTATGGCGCTGGGGCCGCTTTGAGTTCACCCCTCCACTTT.

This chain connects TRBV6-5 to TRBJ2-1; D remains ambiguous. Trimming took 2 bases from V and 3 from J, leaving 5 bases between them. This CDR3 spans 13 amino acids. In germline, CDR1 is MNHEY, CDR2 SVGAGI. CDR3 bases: TGTGCCAGCAGTTACCGTAGCTACAATGAGCAGTTCTTC. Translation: CASSYRSYNEQFF.

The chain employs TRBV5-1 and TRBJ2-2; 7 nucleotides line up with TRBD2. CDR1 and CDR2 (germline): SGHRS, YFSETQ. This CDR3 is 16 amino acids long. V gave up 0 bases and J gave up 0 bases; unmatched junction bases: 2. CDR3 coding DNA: TGCGCCAGCAGCTTGGGTCTAGCGGCGAACACCGGGGAGCTGTTTTTT. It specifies CASSLGLAANTGELFF.

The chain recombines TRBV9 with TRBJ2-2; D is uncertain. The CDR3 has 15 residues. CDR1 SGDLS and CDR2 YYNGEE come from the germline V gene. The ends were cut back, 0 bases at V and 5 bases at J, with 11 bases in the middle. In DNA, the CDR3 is TGTGCCAGCAGCGTAGACCAACAGCTGACCGGGGAGCTGTTTTTT. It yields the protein CASSVDQQLTGELFF.

The CDR3, as DNA: TGTGCCAGCAGTTCGCAGGGTATTAAACAGAACACTGAAGCTTTCTTT. Protein sequence: CASSSQGIKQNTEAFF. This sequence joins TRBV27 and TRBJ1-1; D may be TRBD1 (5 bases). CDR1 MNHEY and CDR2 SMNVEV come from the germline V gene (reference sequence). CDR3 length equals 16 residues. Trimming cost V 4 bases and J 1 base, with 16 bases left between them.

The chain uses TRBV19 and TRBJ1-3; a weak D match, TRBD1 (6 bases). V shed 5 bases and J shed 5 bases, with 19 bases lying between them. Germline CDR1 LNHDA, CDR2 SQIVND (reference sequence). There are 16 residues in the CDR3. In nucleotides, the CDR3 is TGTGCCAGTAGTGAGGGTTACAGGGAAAGGAGAAACACCATATATTTT. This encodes CASSEGYRERRNTIYF.